Listed below are T cell receptor beta chains from one sample, sequenced in a study of human T cells and chemical hapten exposure. In TCRdb, the RACE reads were re-called with MiXCR into one record per CDR3 protein. The table has tens of thousands of distinct CDR3 sequences, 12% seen once. The input for sequencing was whole blood, taken in connection with sensitization to the hapten diphenylcyclopropenone (DPC). These receptors were collected from a middle-aged woman with alopecia areata. Some clones in this sample may be carry-over from other donors' samples. The CDR3 runs from the conserved cysteine through the conserved F or W. D genes are given only for firm matches. Size tells how often a clone was seen (once, few, many) or the class of an expanded clone, and some rows leave it out.

clone_size: many
v_call: TRBV7-3
j_call: TRBJ2-3
d_call: TRBD2
cdr3_length: 15
cdr3_nt: TGTGCCAGCAGCCGACTAGCGGGTAGCACAGATACGCAGTATTTT
cdr3_aa: CASSRLAGSTDTQYF

clone_size: NA
v_call: TRBV14
j_call: TRBJ2-7
d_call: NA
cdr3_length: 12
cdr3_nt: TGTGCCAGCAGCCAAGTACCTTACGAGCAGTACTTC
cdr3_aa: CASSQVPYEQYF

clone_size: many
v_call: TRBV6-5
j_call: TRBJ2-1
d_call: NA
cdr3_length: 15
cdr3_nt: TGTGCCAGCAGTTATTCCGGGACATTGAACAATGAGCAGTTCTTC
cdr3_aa: CASSYSGTLNNEQFF

clone_size: many
v_call: TRBV3-1
j_call: TRBJ2-2
d_call: TRBD2
cdr3_length: 19
cdr3_nt: TGTGCCAGCAGCCAAGATAGAGGGGGACTAGCGGAGAACACCGGGGAGCTGTTTTTT
cdr3_aa: CASSQDRGGLAENTGELFF

clone_size: few
v_call: TRBV6-5
j_call: TRBJ2-7
d_call: TRBD1
cdr3_length: 18
cdr3_nt: TGTGCCAGCAGTTACTCGACCGGACAGGGGGAAACGGCCTACGAGCAGTACTTC
cdr3_aa: CASSYSTGQGETAYEQYF

clone_size: many
v_call: TRBV5-1
j_call: TRBJ2-5
d_call: TRBD2
cdr3_length: 15
cdr3_nt: TGCGCCAGCAGCTTGGCTAGCGGGAGTTTCGAGACCCAGTACTTC
cdr3_aa: CASSLASGSFETQYF

clone_size: many
v_call: TRBV6-2/TRBV6-3
j_call: TRBJ2-5
d_call: NA
cdr3_length: 13
cdr3_nt: TGTGCCAGCAGTCCCTCCAGGGGAAAGACCCAGTACTTC
cdr3_aa: CASSPSRGKTQYF

clone_size: NA
v_call: TRBV9
j_call: TRBJ2-1
d_call: TRBD2
cdr3_length: 17
cdr3_nt: TGTGCCAGCAGCCCCCATGACGCGGGGGGATCCTACAATGAGCAGTTCTTC
cdr3_aa: CASSPHDAGGSYNEQFF

clone_size: many
v_call: TRBV12-3/TRBV12-4
j_call: TRBJ2-2
d_call: NA
cdr3_length: 15
cdr3_nt: TGTGCCAGCAGGACGGGTTCCTCGGGCCCCGGGGAGCTGTTTTTT
cdr3_aa: CASRTGSSGPGELFF

clone_size: many
v_call: TRBV7-2
j_call: TRBJ1-2
d_call: NA
cdr3_length: 12
cdr3_nt: TGTGCCAGCAGCTTAGGGACAGATCGGTACACCTTC
cdr3_aa: CASSLGTDRYTF

clone_size: NA
v_call: TRBV7-2
j_call: TRBJ2-7
d_call: NA
cdr3_length: 12
cdr3_nt: TGTGCCAGCAGCCTTAGTACCTACGAGCAGTACTTC
cdr3_aa: CASSLSTYEQYF

clone_size: once
v_call: TRBV27
j_call: TRBJ1-4
d_call: TRBD1
cdr3_length: 14
cdr3_nt: TGTGCCAGCAGTCAGGGGGATAGTAATGAAAAACTGATTTTT
cdr3_aa: CASSQGDSNEKLIF

clone_size: NA
v_call: TRBV28
j_call: TRBJ2-5
d_call: TRBD1
cdr3_length: 15
cdr3_nt: TGTGCCAGCAGCCCTCCCGGACAGCCAGGGGGGACCCAGTACTTC
cdr3_aa: CASSPPGQPGGTQYF

clone_size: NA
v_call: TRBV20-1
j_call: TRBJ2-3
d_call: TRBD2
cdr3_length: 15
cdr3_nt: TGCAGTGCTAGGGTAGCGGGGGGCCGGGGAGATACGCAGTATTTT
cdr3_aa: CSARVAGGRGDTQYF

clone_size: few
v_call: TRBV5-1
j_call: TRBJ2-3
d_call: NA
cdr3_length: 16
cdr3_nt: TGCGCCAGCAGCTTGGCGGTGGGAGCGTCCGCAGATACGCAGTATTTT
cdr3_aa: CASSLAVGASADTQYF

clone_size: NA
v_call: TRBV9
j_call: TRBJ2-7
d_call: NA
cdr3_length: 15
cdr3_nt: TGTGCCAGCAGCGTAGAGGCTCGACTCGGGGCGGAGCAGTACTTC
cdr3_aa: CASSVEARLGAEQYF

clone_size: many
v_call: TRBV15
j_call: TRBJ2-2
d_call: NA
cdr3_length: 13
cdr3_nt: TGTGCCACCAGTGGGACCGCCGGCGGGGAGCTGTTTTTT
cdr3_aa: CATSGTAGGELFF

clone_size: NA
v_call: TRBV29-1
j_call: TRBJ2-1
d_call: NA
cdr3_length: 15
cdr3_nt: TGCAGCGTTGAAACGGGCGCGGTAACGGGGGATGAGCAGTTCTTC
cdr3_aa: CSVETGAVTGDEQFF

clone_size: once
v_call: TRBV4-3
j_call: TRBJ2-7
d_call: NA
cdr3_length: 14
cdr3_nt: TGCGCCAGCAGCTGGAGCAGGGGCGGGTACGAGCAGTACTTC
cdr3_aa: CASSWSRGGYEQYF

clone_size: many
v_call: TRBV28
j_call: TRBJ2-7
d_call: NA
cdr3_length: 12
cdr3_nt: TGTGCCAGCAGTCCGGTCCGGACCGAGCAGTACTTC
cdr3_aa: CASSPVRTEQYF

clone_size: many
v_call: TRBV7-9
j_call: TRBJ2-5
d_call: NA
cdr3_length: 14
cdr3_nt: TGTGCCAGCAGCTTCGGACAGTACCAAGAGACCCAGTACTTC
cdr3_aa: CASSFGQYQETQYF

clone_size: once
v_call: TRBV12-3/TRBV12-4
j_call: TRBJ2-5
d_call: TRBD1
cdr3_length: 14
cdr3_nt: TGTGCCAGCAGCACCACAGGGGGCCCAGAGACCCAGTACTTC
cdr3_aa: CASSTTGGPETQYF

clone_size: many
v_call: TRBV6-2/TRBV6-3
j_call: TRBJ1-1
d_call: NA
cdr3_length: 13
cdr3_nt: TGTGCCAGCGGCTCTCCGAGGGCGGTGGACGCTTTCTTT
cdr3_aa: CASGSPRAVDAFF

clone_size: NA
v_call: TRBV3-1
j_call: TRBJ1-6
d_call: NA
cdr3_length: 13
cdr3_nt: TGTGCCAGCAGCCAAGGCGAAGTTTCACCCCTCCACTTT
cdr3_aa: CASSQGEVSPLHF